The rows below give T cell receptor beta chains drawn from one sample of a study of T cell responses to AZD1222 COVID-19 vaccine. Sequencing used immunoSEQ multiplex PCR; TCRdb keeps in-frame clones, though not all of them. Here the sample spans approximately 110,000 clones, 75% to 90% being singletons. The sequencing here drew on peripheral blood, taken 28 days after the second AZD1222 dose. The source is an adult who received the AZD1222 COVID-19 vaccine. CDR3s include the opening cysteine and the closing phenylalanine or tryptophan. A D gene is named only where the DNA matches it firmly. Where a row states a size, it is once, few, many or the class of an expanded clone; other rows omit it.

J: TRBJ2-7; size: .; V: TRBV7-9; D: TRBD1; DNA: TGTGCCAGCAGCCCCAAACCGGGACAGCCGTTTTGGGAGCAGTACTTC; CDR3: CASSPKPGQPFWEQYF
J: TRBJ2-3; size: few; V: TRBV18; D: .; DNA: TGTGCCAGCTCACCTATGCCAGGGACGTCTGATACGCAGTATTTT; CDR3: CASSPMPGTSDTQYF
J: TRBJ1-2; size: .; V: TRBV30; D: .; DNA: TGTGCCTGGAGGTCCGTTAGCACGGGGCACTATGGCTACACCTTC; CDR3: CAWRSVSTGHYGYTF
J: TRBJ2-2; size: few; V: TRBV24-1; D: TRBD1; DNA: TGTGCCACCAGTGATTCCCGACAGGGGGCCGGGGAGCTGTTTTTT; CDR3: CATSDSRQGAGELFF
J: TRBJ2-5; size: .; V: TRBV6-2/TRBV6-3; D: .; DNA: TGTGCCAGCAGTTACACCAACAAAAGAGGGGGACAAGAGACCCAGTACTTC; CDR3: CASSYTNKRGGQETQYF
J: TRBJ2-1; size: .; V: TRBV2; D: .; DNA: TGTGCCAGCAGTGTGAAAGAGAACAGTGAGCAGTTCTTC; CDR3: CASSVKENSEQFF
J: TRBJ2-5; size: .; V: TRBV7-6; D: TRBD1; DNA: TGTGCCAGCAGCCTAACTCATGGACAGGGCGGGACCCAGTACTTC; CDR3: CASSLTHGQGGTQYF
J: TRBJ1-2; size: .; V: TRBV6-5; D: TRBD1; DNA: TGTGCCAGCAGTTACTCGGGACAGGGCTATGGCTACACCTTC; CDR3: CASSYSGQGYGYTF
J: TRBJ1-2; size: .; V: TRBV28; D: .; DNA: TGTGCCAGCAGCCCGGGCGAAGGAGTTGGACTTAACTATGGCTACACCTTC; CDR3: CASSPGEGVGLNYGYTF
J: TRBJ1-5; size: .; V: TRBV29-1; D: TRBD1; DNA: TGCAGCGTGGGGGGACAGAACAATCAGCCCCAGCATTTT; CDR3: CSVGGQNNQPQHF
J: TRBJ1-1; size: .; V: TRBV10-1; D: TRBD1; DNA: TGCGCCAGCAGCCCCTGGACAGGGGCCCTGAACACTGAAGCTTTCTTT; CDR3: CASSPWTGALNTEAFF
J: TRBJ2-2; size: once; V: TRBV6-7; D: .; DNA: TGTGCCAGCAGTTACTCAGGCTGGGAGTTTCGCTCAAACCGGTCGAACACCGGGGAGCTGTTTTTT; CDR3: CASSYSGWEFRSNRSNTGELFF
J: TRBJ2-2; size: .; V: TRBV29-1; D: TRBD1; DNA: TGCAGCGCCCAAAGGGGGACAGGATACACCGGGGAGCTGTTTTTT; CDR3: CSAQRGTGYTGELFF
J: TRBJ2-2; size: once; V: TRBV3-1/TRBV3-2; D: .; DNA: TGTGCCAGCAGCCTTAGGACAGAGACCGGGGAGCTGTTTTTT; CDR3: CASSLRTETGELFF
J: TRBJ1-1; size: .; V: TRBV4-2; D: .; DNA: TGTGCCAGCAGCCAAGGACAGACGAACACTGAAGCTTTCTTT; CDR3: CASSQGQTNTEAFF
J: TRBJ2-5; size: .; V: TRBV29-1; D: .; DNA: TGCAGCGTTGAAGATGGCGCTATCCAAGAGACCCAGTACTTC; CDR3: CSVEDGAIQETQYF
J: TRBJ2-5; size: .; V: TRBV4-3; D: TRBD2; DNA: TGCGCCAGCAGCCAAGGGCGGGCGGGGGGCCAAGAGACCCAGTACTTC; CDR3: CASSQGRAGGQETQYF
J: TRBJ1-5; size: .; V: TRBV4-3; D: .; DNA: TGCGCCAGCAGCCAAGACAGGGTCAGCAATCAGCCCCAGCATTTT; CDR3: CASSQDRVSNQPQHF
J: TRBJ2-1; size: .; V: TRBV18; D: TRBD1; DNA: TGTGCCAGCTCACAAGGACAGGGGGCTTACAATGAGCAGTTCTTC; CDR3: CASSQGQGAYNEQFF
J: TRBJ2-4; size: .; V: TRBV7-9; D: .; DNA: TGTGCCAGCAGCTTAGATGGGACGTTTCAGTACTTC; CDR3: CASSLDGTFQYF